Following are 2 T cell receptor beta chains from one sample sequenced in a study of T cell responses to AZD1222 COVID-19 vaccine. The assay was immunoSEQ multiplex PCR, and TCRdb's table has in-frame clones only and misses some. The sample has 150,000 to 200,000 clones, 70% to 90% seen once; the top ten hold 1.6%. The starting material was peripheral blood, obtained on day 0 of AZD1222 vaccination. The receptors originated from an adult in good health.

The J gene is TRBJ1-6, the V gene TRBV9, with 7 bases matching TRBD1. This CDR3 contains 21 residues. In germline, CDR1 is SGDLS, CDR2 YYNGEE. With V trimmed by 1 base and J by 9 bases, 25 bases remained unmatched. CDR3 sequence reads: CASSVNPIRDSKNVGGSPLHF. The DNA of the CDR3 is TGTGCCAGCAGCGTAAATCCCATCCGGGACAGTAAAAACGTGGGGGGTTCACCCCTCCACTTT.

The CDR3 DNA follows: TGTGCCAGCAGCTTTCACAGGGAGCACTCTGGAAACACCATATATTTT. The encoded protein is CASSFHREHSGNTIYF. The chain has TRBV13 and TRBJ1-3, with D tentatively TRBD1 (6 bases). Looked up from germline, CDR1 is PRHDT and CDR2 is FYEKMQ (reference sequence). V was pared by 3 bases and J by 0 bases, with 12 bases between. CDR3 size: 16 residues. The complete variable domain, with remaining parts taken from reference TRBV13 and TRBJ1-3, reads AAGVIQSPRHLIKEKRETATLKCYPIPRHDTVYWYQQGPGQDPQFLISFYEKMQSDKGSIPDRFSAQQFSDYHSELNMSSLELGDSALYFCASSFHREHSGNTIYFGEGSWLTVV.